This entry lists 17 T cell receptor beta chains sequenced from one sample in a study of blood T cell repertoires in COVID-19. Assay: immunoSEQ multiplex PCR; the TCRdb copy retains only in-frame clones and omits some. Counted here are 100,000 to 150,000 clones, about 85% occurring once; the ten biggest clones make up 20% to 30%. Sequenced: peripheral blood. These receptors originate from a woman of 80 years or more with acute or convalescent COVID-19.

The gene calls are TRBV4-3 and TRBJ2-1; D possibly corresponds to TRBD1 (5 bases). The germline V gene has CDR1 LGHNA and CDR2 YSLEER. The CDR3 length is 15 residues. V was trimmed by 3 bases and J by 2 bases, leaving 11 bases between them. The CDR3 reads CASSHQGTPYNEQFF. The CDR3 DNA follows: TGCGCCAGCAGCCATCAGGGTACCCCCTACAATGAGCAGTTCTTC.

V and J are TRBV11-2 and TRBJ2-5; 10 bases map to TRBD2. The V gene end was trimmed by 6 bases and the J gene end by 5 bases; junction bases not matched to a gene: 9. The CDR3 contains 15 residues. Germline CDR1 and CDR2: SGHAT and FQNNGV. The CDR3, as DNA: TGTGCCAGCAGTTCAAGCGGGGGGGTTTGGGAGACCCAGTACTTC. Its protein product is CASSSSGGVWETQYF.

This chain uses TRBV28 with TRBJ1-1; D unclear. The CDR3 loop spans 13 amino acids. Per the germline V gene, CDR1 is MDHEN and CDR2 is SYDVKM. V lost 6 bases, J lost 4 bases, and 12 bases lay in between. The CDR3 reads CASSPGAGTEAFF. Here the CDR3 DNA reads TGTGCCAGCAGCCCCGGTGCGGGCACTGAAGCTTTCTTT.

The gene calls are TRBV7-8 and TRBJ2-1; TRBD2 matches at 9 bases. The trim removed 4 bases at V and 8 bases at J, leaving 9 bases unmatched. The CDR3 runs 15 residues. Germline lookup yields CDR1 SGHVS and CDR2 FQNEAQ. The CDR3 here is CASSSGTSRVHEQFF. The CDR3 DNA is TGTGCCAGCAGCTCCGGGACTAGCAGGGTCCATGAGCAGTTCTTC.

The chain has TRBV7-9 and TRBJ1-2; perhaps TRBD1 as D (5 bases). Germline CDR1 is SEHNR and CDR2 is FQNEAQ (reference sequence). V dropped 4 bases and J dropped 8 bases, with 11 bases sitting between them. This CDR3 has 12 amino acids. The CDR3 sequence is CASSSSAGGYTF. The CDR3 DNA reads as TGTGCCAGCAGCTCCTCGGCAGGGGGCTACACCTTC. Based on the CDR3 plus reference TRBV7-9 and TRBJ1-2, the full variable domain is DTGVSQNPRHKITKRGQNVTFRCDPISEHNRLYWYRQTLGQGPEFLTYFQNEAQLEKSRLLSDRFSAERPKGSFSTLEIQRTEQGDSAMYLCASSSSAGGYTFGSGTRLTVV.

The chain joins TRBV9 to TRBJ1-5; the D is unclear. The germline V gene has CDR1 SGDLS and CDR2 YYNGEE. CDR3 length: 13 residues. Trimming removed 2 bases from V and 6 bases from J, with 9 bases in between. CDR3 nucleotides: TGTGCCAGCAGCGTTGACACCGTTCAGCCCCAGCATTTT. It yields the protein CASSVDTVQPQHF.

The V gene is TRBV2, the J gene TRBJ1-1; 7 bases line up with TRBD1. The junction had 1 base not matched to a gene; V was cut back by 5 bases and J by 4 bases. Germline lookup yields CDR1 SNHLY and CDR2 FYNNEI. This CDR3 has 12 amino acids. CDR3: CASSSGGTEAFF. In DNA form, the CDR3 reads TGTGCCAGCAGTTCAGGGGGCACTGAAGCTTTCTTT.

This chain connects TRBV27 to TRBJ2-7, with 7 bases identical to TRBD1. Germline trimming cut 4 bases from V and 4 bases from J; bases unmatched to any gene: 13. CDR3 length: 16 residues. Per the germline V gene, CDR1 is MNHEY and CDR2 is SMNVEV (reference sequence). CDR3 in DNA: TGTGCCAGCAGTTCGCGCGTGACAGGGTCTAGATACGAGCAGTACTTC. Its translation is CASSSRVTGSRYEQYF.

The chain has TRBV5-5 and TRBJ2-7; 9 bases match TRBD1. Per the germline V gene, CDR1 is SGHKS and CDR2 is YYEKEE (reference sequence). The CDR3 has 15 residues. The V gene end was trimmed by 2 bases and the J gene end by 9 bases; junction bases not matched to a gene: 12. The CDR3 DNA sequence: TGTGCCAGCAGCTTAGGCGGGACAGGGCCTCTTCGGCAGTACGTC. Translated: CASSLGGTGPLRQYV.

The J gene is TRBJ1-2, the V gene TRBV19; a possible D gene is TRBD1 (6 bases). The CDR3 covers 16 residues. From germline, CDR1 is LNHDA and CDR2 SQIVND (reference sequence). The germline V and J ends were trimmed by 5 bases and 5 bases, with 21 bases remaining between them. The CDR3 DNA reads as TGTGCCAGTAGTCGGAAGGACAGTGGGTCCCTTTATGGCTACACCTTC. This translates into CASSRKDSGSLYGYTF.

The rearrangement joins TRBV27 to TRBJ2-7; D is possibly TRBD1 (6 bases). The CDR3 is made up of 13 amino acids. Trimming removed 10 bases at V and 3 bases at J, with 16 bases between. Germline V CDR1 and CDR2: MNHEY, SMNVEV (reference sequence). This CDR3 reads CATTRTESYEQYV. The CDR3 bases are TGTGCCACCACCCGGACAGAGAGCTACGAGCAGTACGTC.

The chain couples TRBV4-2 to TRBJ1-4; 10 nucleotides align to TRBD1. Germline CDR1 is LGHNA and CDR2 is YNFKEQ. V trimming: 4 bases; J trimming: 4 bases; junction bases outside the gene matches: 9. The CDR3 loop spans 17 amino acids. DNA of the CDR3: TGTGCCAGCAGCCCGCTCCCCGGACAGGGGGTTAATGAAAAACTGTTTTTT. This gives the protein CASSPLPGQGVNEKLFF.

The genes are TRBV19 and TRBJ2-1, with D perhaps TRBD2 (7 bases). Trimming cost V 2 bases and J 4 bases, with 21 bases left between them. The CDR3 spans 18 residues. The germline V gene encodes CDR1 LNHDA and CDR2 SQIVND (reference sequence). The CDR3 nucleotides are TGTGCCAGTAGTATACCCGGGAAGCAGGGGACTACTTACAATGAGCAGTTCTTC. Translated: CASSIPGKQGTTYNEQFF. Drawing the rest from reference TRBV19 and TRBJ2-1, the complete variable domain is DGGITQSPKYLFRKEGQNVTLSCEQNLNHDAMYWYRQDPGQGLRLIYYSQIVNDFQKGDIAEGYSVSREKKESFPLTVTSAQKNPTAFYLCASSIPGKQGTTYNEQFFGPGTRLTVL.

The chain employs TRBV5-8 and TRBJ1-3; D is ambiguous. The germline V gene has CDR1 SGHTS and CDR2 YDEGEE. The length of the CDR3 is 16 residues. Trimming took off 0 bases at V and 0 bases at J, with 10 bases between the two ends. CDR3 DNA sequence: TGTGCCAGCAGCTTGGCTAGCATTAACTCTGGAAACACCATATATTTT. Amino acids: CASSLASINSGNTIYF.

This clone has more than one count but fewer than ten. J is TRBJ1-5 and V is TRBV19, with a weak D call TRBD1 (6 bases). The germline gives CDR1 LNHDA, CDR2 SQIVND (reference sequence). The CDR3 loop spans 16 amino acids. The germline V and J ends were trimmed by 5 bases and 0 bases, with 14 bases remaining between them. CDR3: CASSVAGTHSNQPQHF. The CDR3 coding sequence is TGTGCCAGTAGTGTAGCCGGGACACATAGCAATCAGCCCCAGCATTTT.

The rearrangement links TRBV19 to TRBJ1-2; 8 nucleotides match TRBD1. Trimming cost V 7 bases and J 8 bases; bases outside gene matches: 12. Germline CDR1 reads LNHDA; CDR2 reads SQIVND (reference sequence). This CDR3 comprises 14 residues. CDR3 amino acids: CASTTGQGGRGYTF. The CDR3 coding sequence is TGTGCCAGTACCACAGGACAGGGAGGAAGAGGCTACACCTTC.

The chain joins TRBV14 to TRBJ1-6; 10 nucleotides line up with TRBD1. The CDR3 sequence is 16 residues long. Germline V gene lookup returns CDR1 SGHDN and CDR2 FVKESK. V trimming: 4 bases; J trimming: 10 bases; junction bases outside the gene matches: 10. CDR3 amino acids: CASSLFIGQGVSPLHF. The DNA for the CDR3 is TGTGCCAGCAGCCTTTTTATCGGACAGGGGGTATCACCCCTCCACTTT.